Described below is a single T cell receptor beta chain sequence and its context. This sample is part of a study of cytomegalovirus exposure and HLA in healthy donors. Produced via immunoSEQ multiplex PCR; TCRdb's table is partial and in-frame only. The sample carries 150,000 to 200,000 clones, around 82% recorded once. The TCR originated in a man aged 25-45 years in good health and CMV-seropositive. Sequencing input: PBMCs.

This chain's CDR3 is CASSDPSLRQETQYF. As DNA, the CDR3 is TGCGCCAGCAGTGACCCTAGCTTACGACAAGAGACCCAGTACTTC. V gene TRBV10-2 combines with J gene TRBJ2-5; D is perhaps TRBD2 (5 bases). CDR3 length: 15 residues. Per germline, CDR1 WSHSY and CDR2 SAAADI. Trimming stripped 3 bases from V and 2 bases from J, with 13 bases between.